These 23 T cell receptor beta chains were all obtained from the same sample, sequenced in a study of Ad26.COV2.S vaccination and SARS-CoV-2 variants. Produced via immunoSEQ multiplex PCR; TCRdb's table is partial and in-frame only. Here the sample spans 300,000 to 350,000 clones, roughly 90% being singletons. The treatment was: 15 to 20 received Ad26.COV2.S at low or high dose, single or two shots; 5 received placebo; per-sample allocation not given. Sampling occurred on day 63 after the first vaccine or placebo injection. Specimen: peripheral blood, collected in a trial of Ad26.COV2.S vaccine versus placebo. Receptor source: a person between 18 and 65 years old who received the Ad26.COV2.S COVID-19 vaccine or a placebo.

The V and J genes are TRBV7-9 and TRBJ2-3; 7 positions agree with TRBD1. V shed 4 bases and J 1 base; nucleotides not matched to a gene: 2. This CDR3 is 14 amino acids long. The germline CDR1 and CDR2 sequences are SEHNR and FQNEAQ (reference sequence). The CDR3 region is CASSSGTGTDTQYF. The CDR3 coding sequence is TGTGCCAGCAGCTCCGGGACAGGCACAGATACGCAGTATTTT.

The rearrangement links TRBV7-9 to TRBJ1-1; D remains ambiguous. The CDR3 extends over 13 amino acids. V lost 5 bases to trimming and J lost 1 base, with 8 bases between them. The germline gives CDR1 SEHNR, CDR2 FQNEAQ (reference sequence). The CDR3 region has the DNA TGTGCCAGCAGCCGGGCCTCGAACACTGAAGCTTTCTTT. This codes for CASSRASNTEAFF.

The gene calls are TRBV12-3 or TRBV12-4 and TRBJ1-1; D possibly corresponds to TRBD1 (5 bases). The CDR3 consists of 12 residues. V shed 5 bases and J shed 11 bases, with 15 bases lying between them. CDR3 protein: CASSDGRGKAFF. The CDR3 bases are TGTGCCAGCAGTGATGGACGGGGGAAGGCTTTCTTT.

The chain combines TRBV11-2 with TRBJ2-7; tentatively, D is TRBD2 (6 bases). V lost 7 bases and J 4 bases, leaving 20 bases between the germline ends. The CDR3 spans 15 residues. Germline V gene sequence: CDR1 SGHAT, CDR2 FQNNGV. The DNA for the CDR3 is TGTGCCAGCAACGAGGAGGGAGACACTTTTTACGAGCAGTACTTC. Translation gives CASNEEGDTFYEQYF.

The chain couples TRBV23-1 to TRBJ1-3, with D unresolved. TRBV23-1 is noted as an ORF with a role that remains uncertain. The CDR3 is made up of 13 amino acids. V lost 3 bases, J lost 4 bases, and 7 bases lay in between. The CDR3 coding sequence is TGCGCCAGCAGTCAGCCTAAAGGAAACACCATATATTTT. Translation gives CASSQPKGNTIYF.

On this clone itself: Within the sample, other DNA sequences also encode this same CDR3. The chain combines TRBV5-6 with TRBJ1-6; D is unresolved. V lost 5 bases and J 8 bases, leaving 11 bases between the germline ends. This CDR3 is built from 13 residues. The V gene's germline CDR1 is SGHDT and CDR2 YYEEEE. The CDR3 bases are TGTGCCAGCAGTTTCTTCACGGATTCACCCCTCCACTTT. Translating gives CASSFFTDSPLHF.

This clone was picked up a small number of times. J is TRBJ1-5 and V is TRBV27; possibly TRBD1 for D (6 bases). The CDR3 is 19 residues long. Germline V gene sequence: CDR1 MNHEY, CDR2 SMNVEV (reference sequence). V lost 0 bases and J 2 bases, leaving 20 bases between the germline ends. The CDR3 bases are TGTGCCAGCAGTTTATCGGGGATCCACGGGGCAGGGGGCAATCAGCCCCAGCATTTT. Translating gives CASSLSGIHGAGGNQPQHF.

The chain has TRBV10-2 and TRBJ2-7; unclear D gene. The CDR3 sequence is 14 residues long. Germline CDR1 reads WSHSY; CDR2 reads SAAADI. The V end was cut by 1 base, the J end by 0 bases, with 7 bases between. DNA of the CDR3: TGCGCCAGCAGTGAGTTTGACAACTCCTACGAGCAGTACGTC. This sequence encodes CASSEFDNSYEQYV.

This chain joins TRBV18 and TRBJ1-1, with a weak D call TRBD1 (5 bases). Germline V CDR1 and CDR2: KGHSH, LQKENI. V lost 0 bases to trimming and J lost 4 bases, with 9 bases between them. The CDR3 sequence is 14 residues long. DNA for the CDR3: TGTGCCAGCTCACCACCGCCCGGGGGCACTGAAGCTTTCTTT. This translates into CASSPPPGGTEAFF.

V gene TRBV2 combines with J gene TRBJ2-5; 7 positions agree with TRBD2. In germline, CDR1 is SNHLY, CDR2 FYNNEI. Unmatched junction bases numbered 3, after V lost 6 bases and J lost 2 bases. The CDR3 has 13 amino acids. The CDR3 coding sequence is TGTGCCAGCAGGGCGCGGGAGCAAGAGACCCAGTACTTC. The encoded protein is CASRAREQETQYF.

This clone was seen a single time. The CDR3 sequence is CASSLEVGGPAGGSEAFF. CDR3 nucleotides: TGTGCCAGCTCACTAGAAGTCGGTGGACCAGCCGGGGGGTCTGAAGCTTTCTTT. This chain joins TRBV18 and TRBJ1-1, with a possible D match to TRBD1 (5 bases). Germline CDR1 is KGHSH and CDR2 is LQKENI. V was shortened by 4 bases and J by 6 bases, with 27 bases between the two germline ends. This CDR3 comprises 18 residues.

The J gene is TRBJ2-5, the V gene TRBV9, with 12 bases fitting TRBD2. The CDR3 consists of 19 residues. With 3 bases clipped from V and 4 bases from J, the junction kept 16 bases outside the gene matches. Germline V lookup: CDR1 SGDLS, CDR2 YYNGEE. The CDR3 DNA sequence: TGTGCCAGCAGCGCGAGGGGTCTAGCGGGGGGGCGCCAGGGAGAGACCCAGTACTTC. Translated: CASSARGLAGGRQGETQYF.

CDR3 in DNA: TGTGCCAGCAGCCCGGGGCGAGGAGCTTTCTTT. It is translated as CASSPGRGAFF. The gene calls are TRBV13 and TRBJ1-1, with D maybe TRBD1 (5 bases). This CDR3 is 11 amino acids long. V lost 5 bases and J lost 10, with 11 bases in between. Germline V gives CDR1 PRHDT, CDR2 FYEKMQ (reference sequence).

The chain combines TRBV10-3 with TRBJ2-3; TRBD1 agrees at 7 bases. Germline-derived CDR1 and CDR2 are ENHRY and SYGVKD. The trim removed 6 bases at V and 3 bases at J, leaving 9 bases unmatched. The CDR3 is made up of 15 amino acids. The CDR3 DNA reads as TGTGCCATCAGGTCCATGACAGGGTTAACAGATACGCAGTATTTT. This encodes CAIRSMTGLTDTQYF.

This clone was picked up one time. The chain joins TRBV14 to TRBJ2-5; 7 bases map to TRBD2. Germline loops: CDR1 SGHDN, CDR2 FVKESK. J gave up 3 bases and V 3 bases, and 7 bases lay outside the gene matches. This CDR3 comprises 15 residues. The CDR3 coding sequence is TGTGCCAGCAGCCACCCCCAGGGAGGGAAAGAGACCCAGTACTTC. Translated: CASSHPQGGKETQYF.

The V call is TRBV6-6, the J call TRBJ2-6, with D maybe TRBD2 (6 bases). V lost 6 bases to trimming and J lost 1 base, with 25 bases between them. The CDR3 runs 20 residues. CDR1 is MNHNY, CDR2 SVGAGI, per germline (reference sequence). CDR3 protein: CASSIFGTSGVGSGANVLTF. The CDR3 region has the DNA TGTGCCAGCAGCATATTCGGGACTTCGGGCGTGGGGTCTGGGGCCAACGTCCTGACTTTC.

The chain combines TRBV7-3 with TRBJ2-5; TRBD2 matches at 7 bases. Germline lookup yields CDR1 SGHTA and CDR2 FQGTGA. The CDR3 has 14 amino acids. V lost 1 base, J lost 5 bases, and 4 bases stayed unmatched. CDR3 protein: CASSLSGSGETQYF. The CDR3 DNA is TGTGCCAGCAGCTTAAGCGGGAGCGGGGAGACCCAGTACTTC.

CDR3 DNA sequence: TGTGCCAGTAGTATAGGTGAAGGTGTGATGCCCCAAGATACGCAGTATTTT. It translates to CASSIGEGVMPQDTQYF. The chain uses TRBV19 and TRBJ2-3; D is undetermined. The CDR3 runs to 17 residues. The V end lost 1 base, the J end lost 5 bases, and 19 bases lay between the germline ends. Germline values: CDR1 LNHDA, CDR2 SQIVND (reference sequence).

The chain links TRBV25-1 to TRBJ1-2; a weak D match, TRBD1 (5 bases). Germline-derived CDR1 and CDR2 are MGHDK and SYGVNS. The CDR3 spans 13 residues. The V end lost 0 bases, the J end lost 10 bases, and 12 bases lay between the germline ends. CDR3 DNA sequence: TGTGCCAGCAGTGAATACTGGGGGGGAGACTACACCTTC. It yields the protein CASSEYWGGDYTF.

The rearrangement links TRBV5-1 to TRBJ2-5; 8 nucleotides agree with TRBD2. The CDR3 runs 17 residues. V lost 3 bases to trimming and J lost 1 base; unmatched junction nucleotides: 11. The germline V gene encodes CDR1 SGHRS and CDR2 YFSETQ. Here the CDR3 reads CASSSGVAGIFQETQYF. Here the CDR3 DNA reads TGCGCCAGCAGCTCCGGAGTAGCGGGGATTTTCCAAGAGACCCAGTACTTC.

The chain joins TRBV5-1 to TRBJ1-1, with D tentatively TRBD1 (6 bases). V lost 5 bases to trimming and J lost 3 bases, with 20 bases between them. This CDR3 contains 16 residues. Germline assignment: CDR1 SGHRS and CDR2 YFSETQ. The CDR3: CASRGRSGARDTEAFF. CDR3 in DNA: TGCGCCAGCAGGGGGAGATCGGGGGCGCGGGACACTGAAGCTTTCTTT.

The V call is TRBV27, the J call TRBJ2-2; TRBD2 agrees at 7 bases. The V and J ends lost 0 bases and 5 bases, in that order; junction bases with no gene match: 0. CDR1 and CDR2 from the germline V gene are MNHEY and SMNVEV (reference sequence). This CDR3 spans 14 amino acids. CDR3 bases: TGTGCCAGCAGTTTATCGGGGGGGACCGGGGAGCTGTTTTTT. It encodes CASSLSGGTGELFF.

This chain links TRBV4-2 with TRBJ2-1, with 10 bases aligning to TRBD2. V trimming: 0 bases; J trimming: 2 bases; junction bases outside the gene matches: 1. Germline V lookup: CDR1 LGHNA, CDR2 YNFKEQ. The CDR3 extends over 16 amino acids. The CDR3 DNA follows: TGTGCCAGCAGCCAAGAAGGGACTAGCGCCTACAATGAGCAGTTCTTC. This translates into CASSQEGTSAYNEQFF.